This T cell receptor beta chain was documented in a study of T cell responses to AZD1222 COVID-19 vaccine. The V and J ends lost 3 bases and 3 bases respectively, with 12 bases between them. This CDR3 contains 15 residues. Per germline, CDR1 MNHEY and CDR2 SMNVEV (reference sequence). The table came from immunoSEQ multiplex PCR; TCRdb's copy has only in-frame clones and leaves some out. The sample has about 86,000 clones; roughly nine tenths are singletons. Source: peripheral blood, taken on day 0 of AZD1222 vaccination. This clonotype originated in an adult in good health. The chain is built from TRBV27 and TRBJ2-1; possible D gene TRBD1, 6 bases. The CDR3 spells CASSLGDMSYNEQFF. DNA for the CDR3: TGTGCCAGCAGTTTGGGGGACATGAGCTACAATGAGCAGTTCTTC.